This T cell receptor (beta chain) originates from a study of control samples from healthy donors and cancer patients. This CDR3 spans 14 amino acids. Trimming removed 0 bases at V and 0 bases at J, with 5 bases between. The germline V gene has CDR1 GTSNPN and CDR2 SVGIG (reference sequence). Sequencing was performed with immunoSEQ multiplex PCR; in TCRdb, only in-frame clones are kept and a portion is missing. This sample carries 50,000 to 65,000 clones, approximately 90% of them seen once, and the ten largest clones take about 0.93%. The chain couples TRBV30 to TRBJ1-4; no clear D gene. Sequenced material: PBMCs. This clonotype was sampled from a young man with colorectal cancer. CDR3 amino acids: CAWSVRTTNEKLFF. Here the CDR3 DNA reads TGTGCCTGGAGTGTACGCACAACTAATGAAAAACTGTTTTTT.